These 2 T cell receptor beta chains share one sample of origin, sequenced in a study of radiation and T cells in renal cell carcinoma (dated by TCRdb to the early 2020s). In the paper's terms, the time point label means: blood 2 weeks post-SBRT. The sample's treatment or condition label is to be understood as: 15 Gy SBRT to primary tumor, nephrectomy 4 weeks later. Library creation used the immunoSEQ multiplex PCR assay. The clones in this table, taken by TCRdb from immuneACCESS, are in-frame only. Not every clone is retained; where verified, under half of the shortfall comes from an unresolved V gene, and the cause of the rest is unknown. This sample has 100,000 to 150,000 clones in its table, and 75% to 85% of those were observed once. The ten largest clonotypes hold 1.9% of the sample. The specimen comprised blood, sampled from a patient whose treatment included radiotherapy and nephrectomy. The origin of the receptors is a woman in her sixties with renal cell carcinoma.

The chain employs TRBV5-6 and TRBJ1-2; D is unclear. The CDR3 contains 12 residues. V shed 3 bases and J shed 4 bases, with 7 bases lying between them. CDR1 is SGHDT, CDR2 YYEEEE, per germline. CDR3 protein: CASSSRIYGYTF. CDR3 DNA: TGTGCCAGCAGCTCCCGCATCTATGGCTACACCTTC.

V gene TRBV7-2 combines with J gene TRBJ1-4; TRBD1 might be the D (5 bases). The CDR3 runs to 14 residues. Per the germline V gene, CDR1 is SGHTA and CDR2 is FQGNSA. With 4 bases removed from V and 7 bases from J, the gap between germline ends came to 13 bases. As DNA, the CDR3 is TGTGCCAGCAGCTATTTAACGGGGGGTGAAAAACTGTTTTTT. It yields the protein CASSYLTGGEKLFF.